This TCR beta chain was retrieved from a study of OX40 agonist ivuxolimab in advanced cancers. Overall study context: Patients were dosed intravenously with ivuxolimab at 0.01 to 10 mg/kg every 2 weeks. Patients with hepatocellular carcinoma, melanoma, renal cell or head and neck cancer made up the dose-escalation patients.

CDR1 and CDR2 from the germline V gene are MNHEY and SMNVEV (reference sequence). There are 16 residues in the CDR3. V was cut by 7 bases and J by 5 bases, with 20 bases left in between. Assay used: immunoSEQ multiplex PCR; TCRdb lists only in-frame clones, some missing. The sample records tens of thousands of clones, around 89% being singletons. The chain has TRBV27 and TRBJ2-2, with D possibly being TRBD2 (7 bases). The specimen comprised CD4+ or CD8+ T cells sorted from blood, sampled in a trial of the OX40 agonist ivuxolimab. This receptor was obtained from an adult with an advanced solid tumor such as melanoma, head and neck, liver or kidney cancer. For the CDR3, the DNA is TGTGCCAGCACTTGGGGAGGGCAGGGGATGACCGGGGAGCTGTTTTTT. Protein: CASTWGGQGMTGELFF.